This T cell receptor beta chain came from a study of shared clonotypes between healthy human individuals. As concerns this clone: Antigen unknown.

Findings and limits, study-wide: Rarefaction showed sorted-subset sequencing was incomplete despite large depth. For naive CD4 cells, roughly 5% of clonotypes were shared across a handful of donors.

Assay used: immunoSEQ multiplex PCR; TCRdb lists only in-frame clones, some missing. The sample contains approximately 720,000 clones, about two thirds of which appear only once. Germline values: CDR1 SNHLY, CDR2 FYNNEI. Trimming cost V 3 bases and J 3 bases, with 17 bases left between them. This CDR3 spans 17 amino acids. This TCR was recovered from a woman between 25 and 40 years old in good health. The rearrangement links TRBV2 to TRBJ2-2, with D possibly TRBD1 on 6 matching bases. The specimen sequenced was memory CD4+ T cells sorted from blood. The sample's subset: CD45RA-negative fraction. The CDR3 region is CASSEGLGTRYTGELFF. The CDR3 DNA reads TGTGCCAGCAGTGAGGGTTTAGGGACACGTTACACCGGGGAGCTGTTTTTT.